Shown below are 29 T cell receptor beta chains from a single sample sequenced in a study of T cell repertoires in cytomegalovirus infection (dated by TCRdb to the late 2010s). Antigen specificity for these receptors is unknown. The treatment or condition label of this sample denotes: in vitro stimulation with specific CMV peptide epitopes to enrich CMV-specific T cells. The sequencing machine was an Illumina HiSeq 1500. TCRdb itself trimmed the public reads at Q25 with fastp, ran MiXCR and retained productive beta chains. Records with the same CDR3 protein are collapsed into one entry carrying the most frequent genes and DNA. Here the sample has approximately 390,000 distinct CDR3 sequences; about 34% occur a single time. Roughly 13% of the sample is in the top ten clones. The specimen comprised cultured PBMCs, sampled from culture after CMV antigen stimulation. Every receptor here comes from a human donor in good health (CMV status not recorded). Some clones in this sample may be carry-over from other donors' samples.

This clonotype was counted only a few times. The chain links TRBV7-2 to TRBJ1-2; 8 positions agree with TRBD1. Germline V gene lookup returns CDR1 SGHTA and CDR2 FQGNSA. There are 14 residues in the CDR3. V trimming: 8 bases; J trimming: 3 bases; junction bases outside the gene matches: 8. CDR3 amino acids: CASVLDRDDYGYTF. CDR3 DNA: TGTGCCAGCGTCTTGGACAGGGACGACTATGGCTACACCTTC. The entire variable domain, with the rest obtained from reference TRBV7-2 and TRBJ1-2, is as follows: GAGVSQSPSNKVTEKGKDVELRCDPISGHTALYWYRQSLGQGLEFLIYFQGNSAPDKSGLPSDRFSAERTGGSVSTLTIQRTQQEDSAVYLCASVLDRDDYGYTFGSGTRLTVV.

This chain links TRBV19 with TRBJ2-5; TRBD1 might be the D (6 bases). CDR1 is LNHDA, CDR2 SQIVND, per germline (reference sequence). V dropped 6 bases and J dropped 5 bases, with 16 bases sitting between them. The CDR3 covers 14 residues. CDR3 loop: CASRETGLGETQYF. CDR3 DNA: TGTGCCAGTAGGGAGACAGGCCTGGGGGAGACCCAGTACTTC.

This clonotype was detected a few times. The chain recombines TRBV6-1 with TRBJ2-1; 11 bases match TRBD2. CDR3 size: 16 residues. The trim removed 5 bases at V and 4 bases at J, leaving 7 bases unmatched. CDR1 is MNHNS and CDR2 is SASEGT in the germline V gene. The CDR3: CASSSVAGGNYNEQFF. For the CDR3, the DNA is TGTGCCAGCAGTTCCGTAGCGGGAGGGAATTACAATGAGCAGTTCTTC.

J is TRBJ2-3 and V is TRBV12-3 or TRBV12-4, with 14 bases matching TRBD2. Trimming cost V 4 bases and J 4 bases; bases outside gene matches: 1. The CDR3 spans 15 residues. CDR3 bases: TGTGCCAGCAGTTCGGGACTAGCGGGAGCAGATACGCAGTATTTT. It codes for CASSSGLAGADTQYF.

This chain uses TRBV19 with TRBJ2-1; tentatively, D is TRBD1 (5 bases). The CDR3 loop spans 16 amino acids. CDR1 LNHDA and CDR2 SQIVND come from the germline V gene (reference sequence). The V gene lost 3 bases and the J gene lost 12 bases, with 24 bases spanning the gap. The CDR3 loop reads CASSIPGRVVGLVQFF. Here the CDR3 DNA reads TGTGCCAGTAGTATCCCCGGCAGGGTAGTCGGCTTAGTGCAGTTCTTC.

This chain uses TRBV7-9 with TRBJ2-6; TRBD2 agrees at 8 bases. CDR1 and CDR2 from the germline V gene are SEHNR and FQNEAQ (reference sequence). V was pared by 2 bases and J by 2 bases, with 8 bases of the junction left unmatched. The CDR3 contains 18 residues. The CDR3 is CASSLYSGSGAGANVLTF. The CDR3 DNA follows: TGTGCCAGCAGCTTATACAGCGGGAGCGGAGCTGGGGCCAACGTCCTGACTTTC.

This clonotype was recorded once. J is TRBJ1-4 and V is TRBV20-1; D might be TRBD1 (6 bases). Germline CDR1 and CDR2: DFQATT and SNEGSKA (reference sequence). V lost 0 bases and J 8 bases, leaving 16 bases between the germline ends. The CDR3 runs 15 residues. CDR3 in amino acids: CSARELAQGGEKLFF. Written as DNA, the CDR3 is TGCAGTGCTAGAGAATTGGCACAGGGTGGAGAAAAACTGTTTTTT.

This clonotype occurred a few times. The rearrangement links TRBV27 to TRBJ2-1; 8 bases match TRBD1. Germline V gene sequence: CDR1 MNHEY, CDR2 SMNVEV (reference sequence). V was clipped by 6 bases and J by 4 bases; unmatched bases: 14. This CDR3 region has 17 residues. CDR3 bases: TGTGCCAGCAGCGCCCCGGAGGGACAGGAAGTATACAATGAGCAGTTCTTC. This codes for CASSAPEGQEVYNEQFF.

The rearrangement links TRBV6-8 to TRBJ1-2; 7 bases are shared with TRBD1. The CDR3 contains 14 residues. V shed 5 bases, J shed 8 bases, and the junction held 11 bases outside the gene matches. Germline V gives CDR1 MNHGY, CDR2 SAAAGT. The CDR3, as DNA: TGTGCCAGCAGTCGGATGTCAGACAGGGAAGGCTACACCTTC. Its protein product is CASSRMSDREGYTF.

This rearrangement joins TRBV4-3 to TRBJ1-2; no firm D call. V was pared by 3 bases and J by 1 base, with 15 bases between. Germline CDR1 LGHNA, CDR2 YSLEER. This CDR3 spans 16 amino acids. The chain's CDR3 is CASSQSTLLRNYGYTF. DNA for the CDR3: TGCGCCAGCAGCCAGTCAACCCTACTTCGTAACTATGGCTACACCTTC.

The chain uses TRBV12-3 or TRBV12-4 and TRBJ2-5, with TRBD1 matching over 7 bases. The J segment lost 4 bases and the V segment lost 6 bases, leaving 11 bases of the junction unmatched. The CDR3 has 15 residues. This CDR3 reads CASSTDREKGETQYF. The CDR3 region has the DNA TGTGCCAGCAGCACCGACAGGGAAAAGGGAGAGACCCAGTACTTC.

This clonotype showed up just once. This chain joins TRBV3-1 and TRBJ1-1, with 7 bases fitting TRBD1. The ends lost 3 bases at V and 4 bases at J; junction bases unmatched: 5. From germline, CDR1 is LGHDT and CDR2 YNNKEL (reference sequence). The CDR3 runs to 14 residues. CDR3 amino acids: CASSQRQGGTEAFF. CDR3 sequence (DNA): TGTGCCAGCAGCCAGCGACAGGGTGGCACTGAAGCTTTCTTT.

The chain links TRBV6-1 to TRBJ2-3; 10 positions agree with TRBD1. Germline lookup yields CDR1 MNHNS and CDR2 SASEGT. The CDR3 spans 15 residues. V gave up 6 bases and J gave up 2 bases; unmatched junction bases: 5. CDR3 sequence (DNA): TGTGCCAGCAGCGAGGGACAGGGGAACACAGATACGCAGTATTTT. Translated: CASSEGQGNTDTQYF.

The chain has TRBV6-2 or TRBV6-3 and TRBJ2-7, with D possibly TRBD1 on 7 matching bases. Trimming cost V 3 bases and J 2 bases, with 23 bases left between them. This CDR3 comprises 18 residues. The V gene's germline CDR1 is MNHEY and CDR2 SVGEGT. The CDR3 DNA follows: TGTGCCAGCAGTTATCGCAGGGGGGACACGGGGGTCCCCTACGAGCAGTACTTC. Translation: CASSYRRGDTGVPYEQYF.

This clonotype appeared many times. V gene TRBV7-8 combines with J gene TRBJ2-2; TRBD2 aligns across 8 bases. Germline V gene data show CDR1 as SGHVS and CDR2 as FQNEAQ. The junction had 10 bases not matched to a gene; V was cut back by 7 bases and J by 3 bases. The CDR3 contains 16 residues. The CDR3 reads CASTKTTGGHTGELFF. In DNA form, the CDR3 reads TGTGCCAGCACCAAAACTACGGGAGGGCACACCGGGGAGCTGTTTTTT. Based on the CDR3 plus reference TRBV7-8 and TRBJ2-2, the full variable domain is GAGVSQSPRYKVAKRGQDVALRCDPISGHVSLFWYQQALGQGPEFLTYFQNEAQLDKSGLPSDRFFAERPEGSVSTLKIQRTQQEDSAVYLCASTKTTGGHTGELFFGEGSRLTVL.

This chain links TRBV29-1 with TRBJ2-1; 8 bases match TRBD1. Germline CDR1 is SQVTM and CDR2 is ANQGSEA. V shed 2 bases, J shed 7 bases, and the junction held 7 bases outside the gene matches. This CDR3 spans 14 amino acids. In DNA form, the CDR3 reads TGCAGCGTTGAAAGGACAGGGAGAGGAAATGAGCAGTTCTTC. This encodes CSVERTGRGNEQFF.

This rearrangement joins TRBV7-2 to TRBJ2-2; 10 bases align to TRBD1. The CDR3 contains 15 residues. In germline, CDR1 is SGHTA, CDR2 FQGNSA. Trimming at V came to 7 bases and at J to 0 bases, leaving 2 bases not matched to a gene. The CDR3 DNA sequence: TGTGCCAGCACGGACAGGGGGGCGAACACCGGGGAGCTGTTTTTT. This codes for CASTDRGANTGELFF. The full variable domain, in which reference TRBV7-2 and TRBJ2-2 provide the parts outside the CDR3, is GAGVSQSPSNKVTEKGKDVELRCDPISGHTALYWYRQSLGQGLEFLIYFQGNSAPDKSGLPSDRFSAERTGGSVSTLTIQRTQQEDSAVYLCASTDRGANTGELFFGEGSRLTVL.

CDR3 sequence reads: CASSAWGRGTDTQYF. In DNA form, the CDR3 reads TGTGCCAGCAGCGCCTGGGGGCGGGGCACAGATACGCAGTATTTT. This rearrangement joins TRBV7-2 to TRBJ2-3; tentative D call: TRBD1 (6 bases). CDR3 length: 15 residues. V was trimmed by 5 bases and J by 1 base, leaving 13 bases between them. Per germline, CDR1 SGHTA and CDR2 FQGNSA.

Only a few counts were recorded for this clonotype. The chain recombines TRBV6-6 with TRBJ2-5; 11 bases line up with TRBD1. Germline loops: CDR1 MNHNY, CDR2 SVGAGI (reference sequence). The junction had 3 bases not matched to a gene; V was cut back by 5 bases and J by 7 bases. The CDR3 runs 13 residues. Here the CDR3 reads CASSPGTGGTQYF. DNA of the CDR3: TGTGCCAGCAGTCCCGGGACAGGGGGGACCCAGTACTTC.

This CDR3 reads CASSFGPGREETQYF. The CDR3 DNA is TGTGCCAGCAGCTTCGGGCCCGGGCGGGAAGAGACCCAGTACTTC. The chain couples TRBV7-9 to TRBJ2-5; D is perhaps TRBD2 (5 bases). This CDR3 has 15 residues. V lost 3 bases to trimming and J lost 3 bases, with 14 bases between them. The germline V gene encodes CDR1 SEHNR and CDR2 FQNEAQ (reference sequence). Full variable domain (missing parts from reference TRBV7-9 and TRBJ2-5): DTGVSQNPRHKITKRGQNVTFRCDPISEHNRLYWYRQTLGQGPEFLTYFQNEAQLEKSRLLSDRFSAERPKGSFSTLEIQRTEQGDSAMYLCASSFGPGREETQYFGPGTRLLVL.

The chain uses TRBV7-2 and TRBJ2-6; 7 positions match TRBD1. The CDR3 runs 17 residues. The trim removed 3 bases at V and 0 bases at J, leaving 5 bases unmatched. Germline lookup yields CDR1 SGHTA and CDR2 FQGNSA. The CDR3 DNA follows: TGTGCCAGCAGCTTCGGGACAGCCCCCTCTGGGGCCAACGTCCTGACTTTC. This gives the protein CASSFGTAPSGANVLTF.

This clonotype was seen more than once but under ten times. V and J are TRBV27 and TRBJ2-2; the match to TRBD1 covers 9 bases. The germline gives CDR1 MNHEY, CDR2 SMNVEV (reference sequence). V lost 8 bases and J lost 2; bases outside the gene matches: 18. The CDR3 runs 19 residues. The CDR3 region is CASPPPQGAATLNTGELFF. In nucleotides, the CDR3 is TGTGCCAGCCCACCTCCACAGGGGGCGGCAACACTTAACACCGGGGAGCTGTTTTTT.

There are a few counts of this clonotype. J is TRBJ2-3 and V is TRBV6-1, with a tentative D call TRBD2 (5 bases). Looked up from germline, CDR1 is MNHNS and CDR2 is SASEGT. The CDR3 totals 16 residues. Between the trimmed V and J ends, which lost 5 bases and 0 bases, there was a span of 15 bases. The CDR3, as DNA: TGTGCCAGCAGTTACGCTTCTAGCTTGAGCACAGATACGCAGTATTTT. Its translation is CASSYASSLSTDTQYF.

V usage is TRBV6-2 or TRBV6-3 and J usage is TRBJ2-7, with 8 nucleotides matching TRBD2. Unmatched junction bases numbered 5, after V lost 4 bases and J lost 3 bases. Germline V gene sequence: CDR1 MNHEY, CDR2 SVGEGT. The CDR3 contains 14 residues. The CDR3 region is CASSFPGLGYEQYF. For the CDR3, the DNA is TGTGCCAGCAGTTTCCCGGGACTAGGCTACGAGCAGTACTTC.

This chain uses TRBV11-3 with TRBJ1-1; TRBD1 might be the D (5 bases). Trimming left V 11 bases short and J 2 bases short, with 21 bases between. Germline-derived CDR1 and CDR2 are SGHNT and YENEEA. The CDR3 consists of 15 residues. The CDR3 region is CAEPGPRHINTEAFF. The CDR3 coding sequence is TGTGCCGAACCGGGACCTCGACACATAAACACTGAAGCTTTCTTT.

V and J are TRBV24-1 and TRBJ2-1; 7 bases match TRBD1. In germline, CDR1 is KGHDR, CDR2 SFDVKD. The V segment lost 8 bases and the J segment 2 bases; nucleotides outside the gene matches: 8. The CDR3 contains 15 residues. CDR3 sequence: CATTGRQGPYNEQFF. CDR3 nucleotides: TGTGCCACCACCGGGCGACAGGGACCCTACAATGAGCAGTTCTTC.

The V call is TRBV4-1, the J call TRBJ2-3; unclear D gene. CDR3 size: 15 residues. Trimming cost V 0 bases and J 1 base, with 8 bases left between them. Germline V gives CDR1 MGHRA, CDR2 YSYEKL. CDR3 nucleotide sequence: TGCGCCAGCAGCCAAGAGGCCGGACGCACAGATACGCAGTATTTT. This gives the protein CASSQEAGRTDTQYF.

The CDR3 coding sequence is TGTGCCAGCAGCCCGGGACAGAGTCTCACAGATACGCAGTATTTT. Encoded protein: CASSPGQSLTDTQYF. The chain couples TRBV7-2 to TRBJ2-3, with 7 nucleotides matching TRBD1. CDR1 is SGHTA, CDR2 FQGNSA, per germline. V shed 5 bases, J shed 2 bases, and the junction held 7 bases outside the gene matches. The CDR3 runs to 15 residues.

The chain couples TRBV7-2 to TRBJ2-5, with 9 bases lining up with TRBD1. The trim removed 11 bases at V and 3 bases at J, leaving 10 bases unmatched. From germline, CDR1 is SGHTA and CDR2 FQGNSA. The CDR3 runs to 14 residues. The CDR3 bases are TGTGCCTCGCGGAGGACAGGGGTGGAAGAGACCCAGTACTTC. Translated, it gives CASRRTGVEETQYF.